Below are 12 T cell receptor beta chains sequenced from a single sample in a study of technical replicates of blood from a handful of donors. Profiled with immunoSEQ multiplex PCR; TCRdb holds only in-frame clones, not every one. The sample lists 60,000 to 90,000 clones, around 95% seen once, with 0.2% to 0.25% in the top ten. Sample: T cells isolated from PBMCs. These receptor sequences come from a human donor in good health.

The genes are TRBV19 and TRBJ1-6; 9 bases align to TRBD1. The CDR3 length is 14 residues. V dropped 6 bases and J dropped 7; count of bases not matched to a gene: 4. Germline lookup yields CDR1 LNHDA and CDR2 SQIVND (reference sequence). The CDR3 coding sequence is TGTGCCAGTAGGGAACAGGGGGCGAATTCACCCCTCCACTTT. This translates into CASREQGANSPLHF.

V and J are TRBV11-2 and TRBJ1-2; tentatively, D is TRBD1 (6 bases). This CDR3 spans 15 amino acids. The V gene's germline CDR1 is SGHAT and CDR2 FQNNGV. V was shortened by 0 bases and J by 4 bases, with 12 bases between the two germline ends. CDR3 protein: CASSLESLGGYGYTF. In DNA, the CDR3 is TGTGCCAGCAGCTTAGAATCATTAGGGGGCTATGGCTACACCTTC.

The V gene is TRBV30, the J gene TRBJ2-2, with 7 bases lining up with TRBD1. The CDR3 consists of 13 residues. Germline V lookup: CDR1 GTSNPN, CDR2 SVGIG (reference sequence). With V trimmed by 7 bases and J by 6 bases, 8 bases remained unmatched. The CDR3 loop reads CASTGLGAGELFF. CDR3 sequence (DNA): TGTGCCTCGACAGGGCTTGGGGCCGGGGAGCTGTTTTTT.

This rearrangement joins TRBV7-3 to TRBJ2-1; TRBD1 is a possible D gene (5 bases). The CDR3 has 14 residues. CDR1 SGHTA and CDR2 FQGTGA come from the germline V gene. Trimming shortened V by 4 bases and J by 6 bases, and 13 bases separated the two germline ends. As DNA, the CDR3 is TGTGCCAGCAGCTCAGGGTATCTGGCCAATGAGCAGTTCTTC. It yields the protein CASSSGYLANEQFF.

The J gene is TRBJ2-7, the V gene TRBV1; the table's TRBD2 call for D was not verified on the DNA. TRBV1 is flagged as a pseudogene. The CDR3 loop spans 16 amino acids. The CDR3 loop reads CTSSQDTLAGSYEQYF. The CDR3 nucleotides are TGCACCAGCAGCCAAGATACCCTAGCGGGGTCCTACGAGCAGTACTTC.

V gene TRBV30 combines with J gene TRBJ2-1; 11 nucleotides agree with TRBD1. Per the germline V gene, CDR1 is GTSNPN and CDR2 is SVGIG (reference sequence). CDR3 length: 15 residues. V lost 3 bases to trimming and J lost 8 bases; unmatched junction nucleotides: 9. CDR3 in amino acids: CAWSARTGGQDEQFF. Written as DNA, the CDR3 is TGTGCCTGGAGCGCCCGGACAGGGGGCCAGGATGAGCAGTTCTTC.

The chain joins TRBV5-6 to TRBJ2-3; weak D call: TRBD2 (7 bases). V was cut by 5 bases and J by 9 bases, with 13 bases left in between. The CDR3 has 12 residues. The germline gives CDR1 SGHDT, CDR2 YYEEEE. The CDR3 protein is CASRGGGITQYF. The CDR3 nucleotides are TGTGCCAGCAGAGGGGGGGGGATAACGCAGTATTTT.

The V gene is TRBV4-1, the J gene TRBJ2-1; D might be TRBD1 (6 bases). Germline values: CDR1 MGHRA, CDR2 YSYEKL. V was cut by 2 bases and J by 7 bases, with 9 bases left in between. The CDR3 is made up of 13 amino acids. In nucleotides, the CDR3 is TGCGCCAGCAGCCAACCCCAGGGGAATGAGCAGTTCTTC. Its translation: CASSQPQGNEQFF.

The rearrangement links TRBV18 to TRBJ2-7, with 8 positions matching TRBD2. CDR3 length: 17 amino acids. J lost 0 bases, V lost 2 bases, and 9 bases had no gene match. In germline, CDR1 is KGHSH, CDR2 LQKENI. The CDR3 DNA sequence: TGTGCCAGCTCACCAATTGTCGCGGGGGGAAACTCCTACGAGCAGTACTTC. It translates to CASSPIVAGGNSYEQYF. The complete variable domain, with remaining parts taken from reference TRBV18 and TRBJ2-7, reads NAGVMQNPRHLVRRRGQEARLRCSPMKGHSHVYWYRQLPEEGLKFMVYLQKENIIDESGMPKERFSAEFPKEGPSILRIQQVVRGDSAAYFCASSPIVAGGNSYEQYFGPGTRLTVT.

CDR3 amino acids: CASSQADIRRLEETQYF. The CDR3 coding sequence is TGCGCCAGCAGCCAAGCCGACATCCGCAGGTTAGAAGAGACCCAGTACTTC. This sequence joins TRBV4-1 and TRBJ2-5; D not resolved. The CDR3 totals 17 residues. Looked up from germline, CDR1 is MGHRA and CDR2 is YSYEKL. Trimming took 1 base from V and 3 from J, leaving 18 bases between them.

The chain couples TRBV6-6 to TRBJ2-1; the D gene is possibly TRBD2 (5 bases). Germline V lookup: CDR1 MNHNY, CDR2 SVGAGI (reference sequence). V lost 3 bases and J 5 bases, leaving 17 bases between the germline ends. The CDR3 spans 16 residues. CDR3 in amino acids: CASSYGATRRHNEQFF. The DNA of the CDR3 is TGTGCCAGCAGTTATGGAGCGACCCGGAGGCACAATGAGCAGTTCTTC.

The chain carries TRBV7-9 and TRBJ2-7; D may be TRBD1 (5 bases). The length of the CDR3 is 13 residues. Germline CDR1 is SEHNR and CDR2 is FQNEAQ (reference sequence). V shed 5 bases and J shed 3 bases, with 11 bases lying between them. The CDR3 is CASSPREHYEQYF. CDR3 DNA sequence: TGTGCCAGCAGCCCCAGGGAACACTACGAGCAGTACTTC.